This TCR beta chain was retrieved from a study of blood T cell repertoires in COVID-19. Study-wide background: PBMCs, B-cell-depleted T cells, or T cells provided the cDNA or gDNA that made up the material.

The CDR3 spans 16 residues. Between the trimmed V and J ends, which lost 6 bases and 0 bases, there was a span of 15 bases. Looked up from germline, CDR1 is SNHLY and CDR2 is FYNNEI. Produced via immunoSEQ multiplex PCR; TCRdb's table is partial and in-frame only. This table has tens of thousands of clones, around four fifths appearing once. The V call is TRBV2, the J call TRBJ1-5; D might be TRBD1 (5 bases). This TCR derives from a human donor in a cohort sampled during active COVID-19. Sequencing was performed on peripheral blood. Written as DNA, the CDR3 is TGTGCCAGCAGAGGGATGACAGTTAATAGCAATCAGCCCCAGCATTTT. The encoded protein is CASRGMTVNSNQPQHF.